This T cell receptor (beta chain) appears in the sequencing data of a study of T-cell reconstitution after alpha-beta-depleted transplantation in children. The CDR3 loop spans 14 amino acids. V shed 1 base and J shed 9 bases, with 13 bases lying between them. Findings of the study overall: High day-60 TCRbeta diversity in some patients came from surviving recipient T cells and thymic progenitors.

Remarks on this clonotype: No antigen is known for it.

It was with unique molecular identifiers that the TCRbeta library was prepared. TCRdb reprocessed the PCR reads via MiXCR and lists one record per CDR3 protein. The data hold approximately 230,000 distinct CDR3 sequences, with about 24% observed a single time. Sequences were derived from PBMCs, mostly from graft donor cells, sampled 360 days after TCRalphabeta/CD19-depleted stem cell transplant. The gene calls are TRBV12-3 or TRBV12-4 and TRBJ1-3, with a tentative D call TRBD1 (5 bases). This TCR was recovered from a female patient aged 2-9 years who had a stem cell transplant for congenital amegakaryocytic thrombocytopenia, so the T cells may come from the graft donor. The CDR3 DNA follows: TGTGCCAGCAGTTTAGATGATCACCAGGGCACCATATATTTT. Translating gives CASSLDDHQGTIYF.